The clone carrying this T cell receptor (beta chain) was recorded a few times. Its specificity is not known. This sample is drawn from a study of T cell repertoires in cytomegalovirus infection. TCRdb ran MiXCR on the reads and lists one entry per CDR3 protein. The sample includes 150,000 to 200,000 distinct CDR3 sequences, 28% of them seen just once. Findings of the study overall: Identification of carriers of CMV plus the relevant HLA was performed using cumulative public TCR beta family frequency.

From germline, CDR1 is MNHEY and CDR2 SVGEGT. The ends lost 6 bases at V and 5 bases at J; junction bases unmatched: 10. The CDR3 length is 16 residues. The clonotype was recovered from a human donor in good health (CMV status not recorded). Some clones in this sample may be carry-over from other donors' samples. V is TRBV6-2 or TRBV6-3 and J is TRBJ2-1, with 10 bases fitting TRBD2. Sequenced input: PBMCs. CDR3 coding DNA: TGTGCCAGCAGATCCAGCGGGGGGGCTCTCCACAATGAGCAGTTCTTC. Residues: CASRSSGGALHNEQFF.